The subject of this entry is one T cell receptor (beta chain). In the original processing: Cell counts per sample came from amplifying reference gene primers. Some clones are missing from TCRdb's copy, which holds only in-frame ones; the method was immunoSEQ multiplex PCR. Clonal size and the V and J genes are those of that table, whereas D and trimming came from the DNA. The sample lists some 21,000 clones, less than 90% occurring once. The data originate from a study of blood T cell repertoires in COVID-19. Study-wide background: Italy, Spain and the United States were the sources of the convalescent and acute COVID-19 samples. Sources were T cells, B-cell-depleted T cells, or PBMCs; the material itself was cDNA or gDNA.

This CDR3 is 15 amino acids long. Germline lookup yields CDR1 SSHAT and CDR2 FNYEAQ (reference sequence). The V end was cut by 1 base, the J end by 7 bases, with 13 bases between. The sequenced sample was peripheral blood. The chain recombines TRBV7-7 with TRBJ2-2; maybe TRBD2 (5 bases). The receptor comes from a human donor with acute or convalescent COVID-19. The donor label of this sample is uncertain. The CDR3 DNA reads TGTGCCAGCAGCTTAGTCGGACCGGGGAGCGGGGAGCTGTTTTTT. Translation: CASSLVGPGSGELFF.